These 30 T cell receptor beta chains share one sample of origin, sequenced in a study of Ad26.COV2.S vaccination and SARS-CoV-2 variants. Assay used: immunoSEQ multiplex PCR; TCRdb lists only in-frame clones, some missing. Of 150,000 to 200,000 clones detected, 87% appear once; the ten largest clones hold 4.5% to 7.5%. This specimen consisted of peripheral blood, obtained after recovery from COVID-19. The receptors derive from a human donor who had recovered from COVID-19.

The rearrangement links TRBV2 to TRBJ2-7, with TRBD1 as a possible D gene (6 bases). CDR1 and CDR2 from the germline V gene are SNHLY and FYNNEI. This CDR3 is built from 14 residues. Trimming took 4 bases from V and 4 from J, leaving 14 bases between them. CDR3 residues: CASSVGHLDYEQYF. In DNA form, the CDR3 reads TGTGCCAGCAGTGTGGGACACCTCGATTACGAGCAGTACTTC.

The chain recombines TRBV3-1 (or the pseudogene TRBV3-2) with TRBJ2-2; TRBD2 is a possible D gene (6 bases). The CDR3 covers 16 residues. Germline values: CDR1 LGHDT, CDR2 YNNKEL (reference sequence). V was cut by 4 bases and J by 4 bases, with 16 bases left in between. CDR3 nucleotide sequence: TGTGCCAGCAGCCCTGCTACTAGCTGGTCCACCGGGGAGCTGTTTTTT. Its translation is CASSPATSWSTGELFF.

This clone was seen only once. The J gene is TRBJ2-3, the V gene TRBV19, with D uncertain. Germline CDR1 LNHDA, CDR2 SQIVND (reference sequence). CDR3 length: 13 residues. V was shortened by 5 bases and J by 3 bases, with 9 bases between the two germline ends. The chain's CDR3 is CASSVRTTDTQYF. Here the CDR3 DNA reads TGTGCCAGTAGTGTCCGAACTACAGATACGCAGTATTTT.

This chain links TRBV18 with TRBJ2-2; D not resolved. The V end lost 4 bases, the J end lost 3 bases, and 6 bases lay between the germline ends. The CDR3 consists of 13 residues. Germline values: CDR1 KGHSH, CDR2 LQKENI. The CDR3 here is CASSLRDTGELFF. The CDR3, as DNA: TGTGCCAGCTCACTCCGGGACACCGGGGAGCTGTTTTTT.

This clone was seen a few times. The rearrangement links TRBV25-1 to TRBJ2-7, with 7 nucleotides matching TRBD1. The CDR3 length is 16 residues. V gave up 6 bases and J gave up 0 bases; unmatched junction bases: 11. The germline V gene has CDR1 MGHDK and CDR2 SYGVNS. Written as DNA, the CDR3 is TGTGCCAGCAGCTCGCCCCGGCAGGGGGTCTCCTACGAGCAGTACTTC. Amino acids: CASSSPRQGVSYEQYF.

The genes are TRBV3-1 (or the pseudogene TRBV3-2) and TRBJ2-7; TRBD2 matches at 12 bases. CDR1 is LGHDT, CDR2 YNNKEL, per germline (reference sequence). The CDR3 runs 17 residues. J lost 3 bases, V lost 5 bases, and 11 bases had no gene match. The CDR3 spells CASSKNRLAGEGYEQYF. CDR3 in DNA: TGTGCCAGCAGCAAAAACCGACTAGCGGGAGAGGGCTACGAGCAGTACTTC.

The J gene is TRBJ1-4, the V gene TRBV3-1 (or the pseudogene TRBV3-2); TRBD1 aligns across 10 bases. V dropped 6 bases and J dropped 10; count of bases not matched to a gene: 8. The CDR3 consists of 14 residues. CDR1 is LGHDT and CDR2 is YNNKEL in the germline V gene (reference sequence). This CDR3 is CASRRTGQGTKLFF. DNA of the CDR3: TGTGCCAGCAGACGAACGGGACAGGGGACAAAACTGTTTTTT.

The V and J genes are TRBV5-6 and TRBJ2-7, with a possible D match to TRBD1 (5 bases). This CDR3 has 15 amino acids. Germline CDR1 and CDR2: SGHDT and YYEEEE. The germline V and J ends were trimmed by 4 bases and 2 bases, with 16 bases remaining between them. The CDR3 region is CASSTGGWGAYEQYF. The CDR3, as DNA: TGTGCCAGCAGCACTGGTGGTTGGGGCGCCTACGAGCAGTACTTC.

The V call is TRBV27, the J call TRBJ1-2; 8 bases line up with TRBD1. The junction had 10 bases not matched to a gene; V was cut back by 3 bases and J by 4 bases. This CDR3 region has 16 residues. CDR1 and CDR2 from the germline V gene are MNHEY and SMNVEV (reference sequence). CDR3 residues: CASSFSPGGQTYGYTF. CDR3 bases: TGTGCCAGCAGTTTTTCCCCAGGGGGCCAAACCTATGGCTACACCTTC.

The gene calls are TRBV6-6 and TRBJ2-7, with D unclear. Germline V gives CDR1 MNHNY, CDR2 SVGAGI (reference sequence). The CDR3 consists of 14 residues. Trimming took 6 bases from V and 5 from J, leaving 17 bases between them. CDR3 nucleotide sequence: TGTGCCAGCAGCCTCATCTCAGGAAACAACGAGCAGTACTTC. The encoded protein is CASSLISGNNEQYF.

The V gene is TRBV5-6, the J gene TRBJ1-4; the match to TRBD1 covers 10 bases. V lost 4 bases and J lost 8; bases outside the gene matches: 5. This CDR3 is built from 14 residues. Germline CDR1 SGHDT, CDR2 YYEEEE. CDR3 in amino acids: CASSQTGGSEKLFF. The CDR3 DNA reads as TGTGCCAGCAGCCAGACAGGGGGCTCCGAAAAACTGTTTTTT.

The chain uses TRBV14 and TRBJ1-2; D is ambiguous. The CDR3 runs 13 residues. V shed 0 bases and J shed 6 bases, with 8 bases lying between them. Germline loops: CDR1 SGHDN, CDR2 FVKESK. As DNA, the CDR3 is TGTGCCAGCAGCCAAGAACAGAAACATGGCTACACCTTC. Its translation: CASSQEQKHGYTF. Together with reference TRBV14 and TRBJ1-2, the CDR3 gives the full variable domain: EAGVTQFPSHSVIEKGQTVTLRCDPISGHDNLYWYRRVMGKEIKFLLHFVKESKQDESGMPNNRFLAERTGGTYSTLKVQPAELEDSGVYFCASSQEQKHGYTFGSGTRLTVV.

The V gene is TRBV9, the J gene TRBJ2-7, with D possibly matching TRBD2 (5 bases). The germline CDR1 and CDR2 sequences are SGDLS and YYNGEE. The V and J ends lost 0 bases and 2 bases respectively, with 15 bases between them. This CDR3 has 16 residues. The CDR3 region has the DNA TGTGCCAGCAGCGTAGTGGGTAGCGCCCCAGCCTACGAGCAGTACTTC. Translating gives CASSVVGSAPAYEQYF.

The table lists this clone with a count of one. The chain has TRBV5-8 and TRBJ2-3; TRBD1 aligns across 9 bases. The V gene end was trimmed by 3 bases and the J gene end by 3 bases; junction bases not matched to a gene: 8. The length of the CDR3 is 16 residues. The germline V gene has CDR1 SGHTS and CDR2 YDEGEE. This CDR3 is CASSSDRGRLTDTQYF. The CDR3 region has the DNA TGTGCCAGCAGCTCTGACAGGGGGAGGTTGACAGATACGCAGTATTTT.

The chain recombines TRBV3-1 (or the pseudogene TRBV3-2) with TRBJ2-5, with no clear D. Trimming took off 0 bases at V and 6 bases at J, with 5 bases between the two ends. The germline gives CDR1 LGHDT, CDR2 YNNKEL (reference sequence). This CDR3 comprises 12 residues. The CDR3 DNA follows: TGTGCCAGCAGCCAAGATTTAAAGACCCAGTACTTC. Translated: CASSQDLKTQYF.

The chain has TRBV19 and TRBJ1-1; D remains unclear. Trimming cost V 3 bases and J 6 bases, with 11 bases left between them. The CDR3 loop spans 13 amino acids. Germline CDR1 and CDR2: LNHDA and SQIVND (reference sequence). As DNA, the CDR3 is TGTGCCAGTAGTATTCACCCTTTCGCTGAAGCTTTCTTT. This codes for CASSIHPFAEAFF.

This clone is a singleton in its sample. The V call is TRBV3-1 (or the pseudogene TRBV3-2), the J call TRBJ1-1; TRBD1 is a possible D gene (6 bases). The CDR3 is 15 amino acids. V was pared by 4 bases and J by 5 bases, with 17 bases between. Germline loops: CDR1 LGHDT, CDR2 YNNKEL (reference sequence). CDR3: CASSPPDSWGTEAFF. The CDR3 nucleotides are TGTGCCAGCAGCCCCCCGGACAGCTGGGGGACTGAAGCTTTCTTT.

CDR3 residues: CASSIDGGGSGRASNEQFF. CDR3 sequence (DNA): TGTGCCAGTAGTATAGATGGAGGGGGAAGCGGGAGGGCCAGTAATGAGCAGTTCTTC. The chain is built from TRBV19 and TRBJ2-1; 10 bases are a match to TRBD2. Germline lookup yields CDR1 LNHDA and CDR2 SQIVND (reference sequence). V was pared by 0 bases and J by 7 bases, with 15 bases of the junction left unmatched. The CDR3 contains 19 residues. Complete variable domain (other parts from reference TRBV19 and TRBJ2-1): DGGITQSPKYLFRKEGQNVTLSCEQNLNHDAMYWYRQDPGQGLRLIYYSQIVNDFQKGDIAEGYSVSREKKESFPLTVTSAQKNPTAFYLCASSIDGGGSGRASNEQFFGPGTRLTVL.

V and J are TRBV3-1 (or the pseudogene TRBV3-2) and TRBJ2-1, with D possibly called TRBD1 or TRBD2 (5 bases each). This CDR3 is built from 14 residues. Trimming shortened V by 0 bases and J by 9 bases, and 12 bases separated the two germline ends. The germline V gene has CDR1 LGHDT and CDR2 YNNKEL (reference sequence). CDR3: CASSQDWGMGEQFF. CDR3 bases: TGTGCCAGCAGCCAAGATTGGGGGATGGGTGAGCAGTTCTTC.

V is TRBV13 and J is TRBJ2-7; no reliable D call. The CDR3 spans 14 residues. Germline CDR1 and CDR2: PRHDT and FYEKMQ (reference sequence). Deletions cut 5 bases from V and 6 bases from J, with 17 bases between. DNA for the CDR3: TGTGCCAGCAGCACAAGGACCCTCTCGGGCGAGCAGTACTTC. Its protein product is CASSTRTLSGEQYF.

This chain joins TRBV5-4 and TRBJ2-4; D remains unclear. The V gene's germline CDR1 is SGHNT and CDR2 YYREEE (reference sequence). The V gene lost 0 bases and the J gene lost 10 bases, with 14 bases spanning the gap. This CDR3 spans 14 amino acids. CDR3: CASSLGVLTQIQYF. The DNA of the CDR3 is TGTGCCAGCAGCTTGGGAGTGTTGACGCAAATTCAGTACTTC.

This chain links TRBV12-3 or TRBV12-4 with TRBJ2-7; D gene ambiguous. The CDR3 spans 12 residues. V was clipped by 7 bases and J by 3 bases, with 10 bases between them. CDR3 loop: CASTRNVYEQYF. The CDR3 nucleotides are TGTGCCAGCACCCGCAACGTCTACGAGCAGTACTTC.

This clone was seen a few times. The chain has TRBV6-5 and TRBJ1-2; D unresolved. Germline assignment: CDR1 MNHEY and CDR2 SVGAGI. The CDR3 is 14 amino acids. Deletions cut 0 bases from V and 2 bases from J, with 7 bases between. The CDR3 loop is CASSYSPPNYGYTF. CDR3 nucleotide sequence: TGTGCCAGCAGTTACTCGCCACCAAACTATGGCTACACCTTC.

The DNA of the CDR3 is TGTGCCAGCAGTCCCGACAGGGGAGTCTACAATGAGCAGTTCTTC. Its translation is CASSPDRGVYNEQFF. The chain recombines TRBV6-5 with TRBJ2-1, with 8 bases lining up with TRBD1. The V segment lost 5 bases and the J segment 3 bases; nucleotides outside the gene matches: 6. CDR3 size: 15 residues. Germline V gene data show CDR1 as MNHEY and CDR2 as SVGAGI.

In regard to this clone: The same CDR3 also results from other DNA sequences found in this sample. J is TRBJ2-7 and V is TRBV5-1, with D possibly being TRBD1 or TRBD2 (5 bases each). Germline CDR1 SGHRS, CDR2 YFSETQ. Trimming stripped 0 bases from V and 1 base from J, with 8 bases between. The CDR3 contains 14 residues. CDR3 bases: TGCGCCAGCAGCTTGGGGGGGATGTCCTACGAGCAGTACTTC. Translated, it gives CASSLGGMSYEQYF.

A word on this clone: Other DNA variants within this sample encode the same CDR3. The chain combines TRBV7-6 with TRBJ2-2; no clear D. V dropped 0 bases and J dropped 3 bases, with 8 bases sitting between them. The CDR3 consists of 15 residues. Germline CDR1 reads SGHVS; CDR2 reads FNYEAQ. The CDR3 bases are TGTGCCAGCAGCTTAGCGCGATCTCACACCGGGGAGCTGTTTTTT. Amino acids: CASSLARSHTGELFF.

This chain uses TRBV2 with TRBJ1-2; TRBD1 might be the D (6 bases). The CDR3 covers 13 residues. V shed 3 bases and J shed 8 bases, with 13 bases lying between them. Germline values: CDR1 SNHLY, CDR2 FYNNEI. The CDR3 DNA reads as TGTGCCAGCAGTGATCCTTACAGGGACGGCTACACCTTC. Protein product: CASSDPYRDGYTF. The whole variable domain, remainder taken from reference TRBV2 and TRBJ1-2, is EPEVTQTPSHQVTQMGQEVILRCVPISNHLYFYWYRQILGQKVEFLVSFYNNEISEKSEIFDDQFSVERPDGSNFTLKIRSTKLEDSAMYFCASSDPYRDGYTFGSGTRLTVV.

The chain is built from TRBV27 and TRBJ2-7, with 9 bases lining up with TRBD2. CDR1 and CDR2 (germline): MNHEY, SMNVEV (reference sequence). The ends lost 5 bases at V and 7 bases at J; junction bases unmatched: 12. The CDR3 spans 15 residues. This chain's CDR3 is CASSPGTSSWVEQYF. The CDR3 DNA reads TGTGCCAGCAGTCCCGGGACTAGCTCCTGGGTGGAGCAGTACTTC.

The J gene is TRBJ2-2, the V gene TRBV7-2; D gene unclear. CDR3 size: 14 residues. Germline CDR1 is SGHTA and CDR2 is FQGNSA. Trimming took off 4 bases at V and 4 bases at J, with 10 bases between the two ends. The CDR3 bases are TGTGCCAGCAGCTATCAGCACGCCACCGGGGAGCTGTTTTTT. Translating it yields CASSYQHATGELFF. The full variable domain, in which reference TRBV7-2 and TRBJ2-2 provide the parts outside the CDR3, is GAGVSQSPSNKVTEKGKDVELRCDPISGHTALYWYRQSLGQGLEFLIYFQGNSAPDKSGLPSDRFSAERTGGSVSTLTIQRTQQEDSAVYLCASSYQHATGELFFGEGSRLTVL.

The chain has TRBV7-6 and TRBJ2-3; 7 nucleotides match TRBD1. The CDR3 is made up of 17 amino acids. Germline CDR1 and CDR2: SGHVS and FNYEAQ. Trimming removed 6 bases from V and 6 bases from J; junction bases left unmatched: 18. The CDR3 loop is CASSLTSSTGVWDTQYF. The CDR3 nucleotides read TGTGCCAGCAGTCTAACCTCCTCCACAGGGGTTTGGGATACGCAGTATTTT.